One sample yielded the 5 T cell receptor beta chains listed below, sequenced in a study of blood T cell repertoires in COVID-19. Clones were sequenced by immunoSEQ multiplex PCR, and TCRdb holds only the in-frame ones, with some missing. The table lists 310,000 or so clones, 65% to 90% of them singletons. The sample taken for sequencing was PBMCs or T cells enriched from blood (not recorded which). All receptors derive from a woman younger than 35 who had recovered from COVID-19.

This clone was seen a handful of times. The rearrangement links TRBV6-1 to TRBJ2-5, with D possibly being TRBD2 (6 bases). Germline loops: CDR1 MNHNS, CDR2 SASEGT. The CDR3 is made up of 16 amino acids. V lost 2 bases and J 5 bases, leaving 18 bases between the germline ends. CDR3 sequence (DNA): TGTGCCAGCAGTGAACGGGTCCCGGTAGGGAGGGAGACCCAGTACTTC. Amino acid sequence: CASSERVPVGRETQYF.

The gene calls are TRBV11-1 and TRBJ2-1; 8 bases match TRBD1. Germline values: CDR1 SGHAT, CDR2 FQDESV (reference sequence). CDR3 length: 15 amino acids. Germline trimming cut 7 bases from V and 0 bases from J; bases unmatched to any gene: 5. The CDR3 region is CASTPGTGSYNEQFF. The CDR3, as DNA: TGTGCCAGCACGCCAGGGACAGGCTCCTACAATGAGCAGTTCTTC.

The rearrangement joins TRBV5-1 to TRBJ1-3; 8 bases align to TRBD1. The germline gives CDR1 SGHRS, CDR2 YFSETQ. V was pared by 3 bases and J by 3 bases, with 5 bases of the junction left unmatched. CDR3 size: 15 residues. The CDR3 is CASSSTGELGNTIYF. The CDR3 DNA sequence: TGCGCCAGCAGCTCGACAGGGGAGCTTGGAAACACCATATATTTT.

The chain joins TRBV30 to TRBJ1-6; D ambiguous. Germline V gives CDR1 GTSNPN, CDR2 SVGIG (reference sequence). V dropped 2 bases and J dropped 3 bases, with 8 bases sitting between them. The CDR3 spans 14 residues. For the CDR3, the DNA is TGTGCCTGGAGTTCCCAGGTCTATAATTCACCCCTCCACTTT. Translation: CAWSSQVYNSPLHF. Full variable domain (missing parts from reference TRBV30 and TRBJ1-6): SQTIHQWPATLVQPVGSPLSLECTVEGTSNPNLYWYRQAAGRGLQLLFYSVGIGQISSEVPQNLSASRPQDRQFILSSKKLLLSDSGFYLCAWSSQVYNSPLHFGNGTRLTVT.

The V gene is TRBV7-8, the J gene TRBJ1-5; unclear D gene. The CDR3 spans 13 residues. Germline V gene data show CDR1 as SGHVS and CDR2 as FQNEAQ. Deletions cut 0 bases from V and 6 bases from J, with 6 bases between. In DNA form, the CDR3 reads TGTGCCAGCAGCTTAGCAGGACTTCAGCCCCAGCATTTT. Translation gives CASSLAGLQPQHF.